The next 22 T cell receptor beta chains were all read from a single sample in a study of T cell repertoires in cytomegalovirus infection. TCRdb reanalysed the reads using MiXCR and keeps one entry per CDR3 protein. This sample has some 590,000 distinct CDR3 sequences, with over 35% found just once. What these receptors recognize is not known. Sample: cultured PBMCs, taken from culture after CMV antigen stimulation. The receptors derive from a human donor in good health (CMV status not recorded). Some clones in this sample may be carry-over from other donors' samples.

This clonotype was observed a handful of times. The chain combines TRBV11-2 with TRBJ2-7; 10 bases are a match to TRBD2. V shed 5 bases and J 1 base; nucleotides not matched to a gene: 8. CDR1 is SGHAT and CDR2 is FQNNGV in the germline V gene. CDR3 size: 16 residues. This chain's CDR3 is CASSPRSGGDSYEQYF. CDR3 nucleotides: TGTGCCAGCAGCCCCCGGAGCGGGGGGGATTCCTACGAGCAGTACTTC.

V and J are TRBV19 and TRBJ1-3; no clear D gene. This CDR3 has 15 residues. The V gene's germline CDR1 is LNHDA and CDR2 SQIVND (reference sequence). Deletions cut 2 bases from V and 1 base from J, with 9 bases between. CDR3 in amino acids: CASSISGGSGNTIYF. Written as DNA, the CDR3 is TGTGCCAGTAGTATATCGGGAGGATCTGGAAACACCATATATTTT.

V usage is TRBV20-1 and J usage is TRBJ2-5; TRBD2 might be the D (7 bases). This CDR3 is built from 13 residues. Trimming pared 7 bases from V and 2 bases from J, leaving 14 bases between. Germline lookup yields CDR1 DFQATT and CDR2 SNEGSKA (reference sequence). The CDR3 DNA reads TGCAGTGGGGAGGGCAGGGGACAAGAGACCCAGTACTTC. It yields the protein CSGEGRGQETQYF.

This chain links TRBV6-1 with TRBJ1-5; no clear D gene. Germline assignment: CDR1 MNHNS and CDR2 SASEGT. Trimming shortened V by 4 bases and J by 4 bases, and 8 bases separated the two germline ends. The CDR3 is made up of 13 amino acids. This CDR3 is CASSVRINQPQHF. The CDR3 DNA sequence: TGTGCCAGCAGTGTGAGGATTAATCAGCCCCAGCATTTT.

This clonotype was observed a few times. The chain has TRBV7-8 and TRBJ2-1; 7 positions match TRBD2. The CDR3 loop spans 16 amino acids. The V gene's germline CDR1 is SGHVS and CDR2 FQNEAQ. J gave up 5 bases and V 5 bases, and 12 bases lay outside the gene matches. CDR3 amino acids: CASSLRRTRANNEQFF. The CDR3 DNA follows: TGTGCCAGCAGCCTACGTAGGACTAGGGCTAACAATGAGCAGTTCTTC.

The rearrangement links TRBV12-3 or TRBV12-4 to TRBJ1-2; D is uncertain. The CDR3 is made up of 15 amino acids. Trimming stripped 6 bases from V and 0 bases from J, with 14 bases between. The DNA of the CDR3 is TGTGCCAGCAGCCCGGGGAGGGCGGCTAACTATGGCTACACCTTC. This codes for CASSPGRAANYGYTF.

The gene calls are TRBV4-2 and TRBJ2-2, with D perhaps TRBD1 or TRBD2 (5 bases each). The CDR3 sequence is 16 residues long. Trimming removed 2 bases from V and 5 bases from J, with 15 bases in between. The germline gives CDR1 LGHNA, CDR2 YNFKEQ. The CDR3 DNA reads TGTGCCAGCAGCCAACCGGGACGACCCTGGACCGGGGAGCTGTTTTTT. This encodes CASSQPGRPWTGELFF.

In this sample, this clonotype turned up a few times. The chain uses TRBV7-6 and TRBJ1-1; D ambiguous. Looked up from germline, CDR1 is SGHVS and CDR2 is FNYEAQ. The CDR3 sequence is 16 residues long. Trimming left V 5 bases short and J 2 bases short, with 18 bases between. Here the CDR3 reads CASSQRVYGVNTEAFF. The DNA for the CDR3 is TGTGCCAGCAGCCAGAGGGTGTATGGGGTCAACACTGAAGCTTTCTTT.

This chain joins TRBV7-9 and TRBJ2-7, with D perhaps TRBD1 (5 bases). The germline CDR1 and CDR2 sequences are SEHNR and FQNEAQ (reference sequence). Trimming removed 6 bases at V and 2 bases at J, with 14 bases between. The CDR3 is 14 residues long. Here the CDR3 reads CASSVGQGPYEQYF. CDR3 sequence (DNA): TGTGCCAGCAGTGTGGGGCAGGGCCCCTACGAGCAGTACTTC.

The chain recombines TRBV6-5 with TRBJ2-7, with 9 bases identical to TRBD1. The CDR3 consists of 13 residues. Germline CDR1 reads MNHEY; CDR2 reads SVGAGI. Unmatched junction bases numbered 10, after V lost 11 bases and J lost 5 bases. The CDR3 loop is CAVGRDRDHEQYF. The CDR3 DNA reads TGTGCCGTGGGCCGGGACAGGGACCACGAGCAGTACTTC.

The chain carries TRBV27 and TRBJ2-7; 10 bases line up with TRBD1. After removal of 5 bases from V and 2 bases from J, the junction contained 9 bases not matched to a gene. The CDR3 extends over 16 amino acids. Germline values: CDR1 MNHEY, CDR2 SMNVEV (reference sequence). The CDR3: CASSMAGTGDTYEQYF. Here the CDR3 DNA reads TGTGCCAGCAGTATGGCCGGGACAGGGGATACCTACGAGCAGTACTTC.

This clonotype turned up a few times. CDR3 protein: CSARLNRAPNEQYF. CDR3 sequence (DNA): TGCAGTGCCAGGCTAAACAGGGCTCCGAACGAGCAGTACTTC. The gene calls are TRBV20-1 and TRBJ2-7; maybe TRBD1 (6 bases). Per the germline V gene, CDR1 is DFQATT and CDR2 is SNEGSKA (reference sequence). The CDR3 extends over 14 amino acids. Trimming left V 6 bases short and J 5 bases short, with 20 bases between.

The rearrangement joins TRBV28 to TRBJ2-7; the match to TRBD1 covers 7 bases. Germline CDR1 and CDR2: MDHEN and SYDVKM. CDR3 length: 15 amino acids. V trimming: 5 bases; J trimming: 4 bases; junction bases outside the gene matches: 11. This CDR3 is CASSVLRTGDYEQYF. The DNA of the CDR3 is TGTGCCAGCAGTGTACTTCGGACAGGAGATTACGAGCAGTACTTC. The variable domain in full, with the rest retrieved from reference TRBV28 and TRBJ2-7, is DVKVTQSSRYLVKRTGEKVFLECVQDMDHENMFWYRQDPGLGLRLIYFSYDVKMKEKGDIPEGYSVSREKKERFSLILESASTNQTSMYLCASSVLRTGDYEQYFGPGTRLTVT.

The V call is TRBV11-2, the J call TRBJ1-6; 7 bases fit TRBD1. Trimming at V came to 3 bases and at J to 13 bases, leaving 9 bases not matched to a gene. The CDR3 has 14 amino acids. Germline V gene sequence: CDR1 SGHAT, CDR2 FQNNGV. The CDR3 reads CASSFGTDTGPLHF. Written as DNA, the CDR3 is TGTGCCAGCAGCTTCGGGACAGATACGGGCCCCCTCCACTTT.

About this clonotype: Relative to the germline gene, one junction end is altered; a read error may explain this. This chain joins TRBV3-1 and TRBJ1-2, with D possibly matching TRBD1 (5 bases). The germline V gene encodes CDR1 LGHDT and CDR2 YNNKEL (reference sequence). The CDR3 is made up of 12 amino acids. CDR3 bases: TGTGCCAGCAGCCAAGAAAGGAGGGGCTGCACCTTC. This gives the protein CASSQERRGCTF.

This clonotype was observed a handful of times. This chain links TRBV7-2 with TRBJ2-7; TRBD1 is a possible D gene (6 bases). In germline, CDR1 is SGHTA, CDR2 FQGNSA. The V and J ends lost 4 bases and 6 bases respectively, with 16 bases between them. The CDR3 extends over 14 amino acids. The DNA for the CDR3 is TGTGCCAGCAGCTCTTCCGGGACACCCTCCGAGCAGTACTTC. This encodes CASSSSGTPSEQYF.

This clonotype was seen a handful of times. J is TRBJ1-1 and V is TRBV7-2, with 7 bases fitting TRBD1. The CDR3 is made up of 15 amino acids. V dropped 2 bases and J dropped 5; count of bases not matched to a gene: 8. Germline CDR1 SGHTA, CDR2 FQGNSA. CDR3 coding DNA: TGTGCCAGCAGCTTAATCCTCAGGGGGGGGACTGAAGCTTTCTTT. Protein: CASSLILRGGTEAFF.

V usage is TRBV7-2 and J usage is TRBJ1-2, with D possibly being TRBD1 (6 bases). Trimming cost V 5 bases and J 3 bases, with 16 bases left between them. The CDR3 consists of 15 residues. The V gene's germline CDR1 is SGHTA and CDR2 FQGNSA. Written as DNA, the CDR3 is TGTGCCAGCAGCCCCGGGGGGCCCGTGGACTATGGCTACACCTTC. It codes for CASSPGGPVDYGYTF.

The rearrangement joins TRBV7-8 to TRBJ2-1, with 7 nucleotides matching TRBD2. CDR1 and CDR2 from the germline V gene are SGHVS and FQNEAQ. The trim removed 5 bases at V and 9 bases at J, leaving 28 bases unmatched. CDR3 size: 20 residues. In DNA form, the CDR3 reads TGTGCCAGCAGCCCATCGAGAGGGGCCCAAAGGGAGGGCCGTAAGGGTGAGCAGTTCTTC. This gives the protein CASSPSRGAQREGRKGEQFF. The entire variable domain, with the rest obtained from reference TRBV7-8 and TRBJ2-1, is as follows: GAGVSQSPRYKVAKRGQDVALRCDPISGHVSLFWYQQALGQGPEFLTYFQNEAQLDKSGLPSDRFFAERPEGSVSTLKIQRTQQEDSAVYLCASSPSRGAQREGRKGEQFFGPGTRLTVL.

This chain connects TRBV18 to TRBJ2-6, with D perhaps matching TRBD2 (6 bases). Germline V lookup: CDR1 KGHSH, CDR2 LQKENI. Trimming cost V 0 bases and J 1 base, with 7 bases left between them. The CDR3 sequence is 16 residues long. The CDR3 spells CASSPPGGSGANVLTF. In nucleotides, the CDR3 is TGTGCCAGCTCACCACCGGGGGGTTCTGGGGCCAACGTCCTGACTTTC. The full variable domain, rest sourced from reference TRBV18 and TRBJ2-6, is NAGVMQNPRHLVRRRGQEARLRCSPMKGHSHVYWYRQLPEEGLKFMVYLQKENIIDESGMPKERFSAEFPKEGPSILRIQQVVRGDSAAYFCASSPPGGSGANVLTFGAGSRLTVL.

V gene TRBV7-2 combines with J gene TRBJ2-2; 8 positions agree with TRBD2. The CDR3 is made up of 17 amino acids. Trimming removed 2 bases from V and 0 bases from J; junction bases left unmatched: 5. Germline V gives CDR1 SGHTA, CDR2 FQGNSA. The CDR3 sequence: CASSLRLGLANTGELFF. CDR3 nucleotides: TGTGCCAGCAGCTTACGGTTGGGACTAGCGAACACCGGGGAGCTGTTTTTT.

The table lists this clonotype with many counts. The chain couples TRBV7-2 to TRBJ2-5; maybe TRBD2 (5 bases). The germline gives CDR1 SGHTA, CDR2 FQGNSA. The CDR3 extends over 14 amino acids. Trimming left V 4 bases short and J 5 bases short, with 14 bases between. The chain's CDR3 is CASSSALRGETQYF. The DNA of the CDR3 is TGTGCCAGCAGCTCGGCCCTTAGAGGGGAGACCCAGTACTTC.